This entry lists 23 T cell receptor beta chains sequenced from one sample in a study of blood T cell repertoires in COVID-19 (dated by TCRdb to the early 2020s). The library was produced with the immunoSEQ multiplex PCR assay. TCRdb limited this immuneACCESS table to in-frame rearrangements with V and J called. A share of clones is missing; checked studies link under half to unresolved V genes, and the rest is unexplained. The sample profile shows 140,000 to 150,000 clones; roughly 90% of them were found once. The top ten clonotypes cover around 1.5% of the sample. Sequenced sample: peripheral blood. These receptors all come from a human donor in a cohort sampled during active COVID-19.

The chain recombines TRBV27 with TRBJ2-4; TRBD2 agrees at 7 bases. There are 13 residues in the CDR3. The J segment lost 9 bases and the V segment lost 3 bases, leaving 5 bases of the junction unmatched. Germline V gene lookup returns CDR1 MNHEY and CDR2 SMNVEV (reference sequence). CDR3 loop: CASSLGGVSIQYF. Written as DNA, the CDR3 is TGTGCCAGCAGTTTGGGGGGGGTGAGCATTCAGTACTTC.

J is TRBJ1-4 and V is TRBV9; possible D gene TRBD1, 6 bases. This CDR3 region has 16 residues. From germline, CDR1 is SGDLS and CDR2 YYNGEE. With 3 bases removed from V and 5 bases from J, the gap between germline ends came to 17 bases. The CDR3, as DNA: TGTGCCAGCAGCGCCTCCCAGAGCAGGGGAAATGAAAAACTGTTTTTT. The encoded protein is CASSASQSRGNEKLFF.

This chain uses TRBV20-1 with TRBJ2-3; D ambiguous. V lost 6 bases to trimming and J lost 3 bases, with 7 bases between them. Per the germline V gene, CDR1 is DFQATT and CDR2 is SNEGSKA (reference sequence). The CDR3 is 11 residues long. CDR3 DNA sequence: TGCAGTGCGCCGCGGACAGATACGCAGTATTTT. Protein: CSAPRTDTQYF.

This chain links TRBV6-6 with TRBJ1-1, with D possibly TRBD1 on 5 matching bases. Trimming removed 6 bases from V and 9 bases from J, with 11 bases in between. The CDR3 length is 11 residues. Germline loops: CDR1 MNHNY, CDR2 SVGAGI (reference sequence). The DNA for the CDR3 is TGTGCCAGCAGCCTTGGGGGGAAAGCTTTCTTT. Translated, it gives CASSLGGKAFF.

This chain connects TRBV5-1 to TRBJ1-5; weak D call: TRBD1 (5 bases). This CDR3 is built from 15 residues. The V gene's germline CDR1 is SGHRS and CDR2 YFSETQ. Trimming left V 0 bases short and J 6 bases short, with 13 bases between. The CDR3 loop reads CASSLDGLRGQPQHF. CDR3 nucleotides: TGCGCCAGCAGCTTGGACGGGTTAAGGGGTCAGCCCCAGCATTTT.

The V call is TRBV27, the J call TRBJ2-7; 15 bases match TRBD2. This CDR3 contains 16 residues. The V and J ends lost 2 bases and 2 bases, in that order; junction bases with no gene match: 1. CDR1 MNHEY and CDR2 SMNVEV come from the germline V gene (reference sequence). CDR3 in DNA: TGTGCCAGCAGTTTAGGGACTAGCGGGGGGCCCTACGAGCAGTACTTC. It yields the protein CASSLGTSGGPYEQYF.

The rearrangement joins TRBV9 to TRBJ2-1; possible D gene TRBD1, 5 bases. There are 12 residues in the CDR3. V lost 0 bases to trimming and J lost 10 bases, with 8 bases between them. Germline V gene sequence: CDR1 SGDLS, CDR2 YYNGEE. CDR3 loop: CASSVEKGEQFF. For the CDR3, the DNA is TGTGCCAGCAGCGTAGAAAAGGGGGAGCAGTTCTTC.

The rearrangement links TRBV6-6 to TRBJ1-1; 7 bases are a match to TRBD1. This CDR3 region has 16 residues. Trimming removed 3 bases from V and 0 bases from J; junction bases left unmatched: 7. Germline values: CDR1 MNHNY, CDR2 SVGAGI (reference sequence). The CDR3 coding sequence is TGTGCCAGCAGTTATGGCAGGGGGACAATGAACACTGAAGCTTTCTTT. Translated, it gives CASSYGRGTMNTEAFF.

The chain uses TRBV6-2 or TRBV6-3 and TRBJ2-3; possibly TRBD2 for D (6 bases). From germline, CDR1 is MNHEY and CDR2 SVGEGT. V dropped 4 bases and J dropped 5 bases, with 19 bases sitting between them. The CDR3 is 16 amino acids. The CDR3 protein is CASSSPTRRSEDTQYF. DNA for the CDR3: TGTGCCAGCAGTTCCCCGACTAGGAGGTCTGAAGATACGCAGTATTTT.

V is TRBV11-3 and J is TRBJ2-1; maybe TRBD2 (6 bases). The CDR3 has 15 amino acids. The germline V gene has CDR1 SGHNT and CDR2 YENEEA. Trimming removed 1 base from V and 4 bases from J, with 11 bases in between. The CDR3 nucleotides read TGTGCCAGCAGCTTAGTCGGGGGACTGTACAATGAGCAGTTCTTC. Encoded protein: CASSLVGGLYNEQFF.

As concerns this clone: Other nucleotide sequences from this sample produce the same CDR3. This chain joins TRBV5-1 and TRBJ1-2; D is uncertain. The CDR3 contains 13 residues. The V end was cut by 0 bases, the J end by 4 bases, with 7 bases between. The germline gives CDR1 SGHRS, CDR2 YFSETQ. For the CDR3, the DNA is TGCGCCAGCAGCTTGGGACTCGCCTATGGCTACACCTTC. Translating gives CASSLGLAYGYTF.

The CDR3 DNA reads as TGTGCCAGCACTACGGGAACCGGGGAGCTGTTTTTT. Translating it yields CASTTGTGELFF. The chain has TRBV7-8 and TRBJ2-2, with TRBD2 as a possible D gene (5 bases). Germline V lookup: CDR1 SGHVS, CDR2 FQNEAQ. V lost 7 bases to trimming and J lost 5 bases, with 8 bases between them. The length of the CDR3 is 12 residues.

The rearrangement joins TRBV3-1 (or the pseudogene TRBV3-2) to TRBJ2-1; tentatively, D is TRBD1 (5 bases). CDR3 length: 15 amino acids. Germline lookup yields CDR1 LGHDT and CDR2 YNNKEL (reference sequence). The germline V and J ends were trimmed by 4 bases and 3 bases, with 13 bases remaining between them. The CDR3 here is CASSPGSAHYNEQFF. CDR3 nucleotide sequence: TGTGCCAGCAGCCCAGGGTCTGCCCACTACAATGAGCAGTTCTTC.

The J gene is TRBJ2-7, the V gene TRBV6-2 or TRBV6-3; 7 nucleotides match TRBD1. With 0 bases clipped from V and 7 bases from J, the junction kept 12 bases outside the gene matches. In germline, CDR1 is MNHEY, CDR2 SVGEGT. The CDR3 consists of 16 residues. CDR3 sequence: CASSYSGQHPLGEQYF. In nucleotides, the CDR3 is TGTGCCAGCAGTTACTCGGGACAGCACCCTCTGGGGGAGCAGTACTTC.

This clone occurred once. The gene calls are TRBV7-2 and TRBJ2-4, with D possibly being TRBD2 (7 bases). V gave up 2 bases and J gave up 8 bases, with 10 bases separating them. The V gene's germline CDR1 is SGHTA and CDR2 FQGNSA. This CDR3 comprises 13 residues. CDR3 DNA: TGTGCCAGCAGCTTACGGGGGGCGGACATTCAGTACTTC. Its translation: CASSLRGADIQYF.

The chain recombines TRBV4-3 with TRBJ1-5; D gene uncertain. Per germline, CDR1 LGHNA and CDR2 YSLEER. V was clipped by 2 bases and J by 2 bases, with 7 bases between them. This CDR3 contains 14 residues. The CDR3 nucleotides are TGCGCCAGCAGCCAAAACATCCGCAATCAGCCCCAGCATTTT. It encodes CASSQNIRNQPQHF.

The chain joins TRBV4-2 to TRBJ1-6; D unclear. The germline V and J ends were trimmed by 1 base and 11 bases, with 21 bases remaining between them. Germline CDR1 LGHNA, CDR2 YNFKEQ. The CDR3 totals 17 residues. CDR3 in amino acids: CASSQVNTAQAVAPLHF. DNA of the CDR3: TGTGCCAGCAGCCAAGTGAACACCGCGCAGGCAGTAGCACCCCTCCACTTT.

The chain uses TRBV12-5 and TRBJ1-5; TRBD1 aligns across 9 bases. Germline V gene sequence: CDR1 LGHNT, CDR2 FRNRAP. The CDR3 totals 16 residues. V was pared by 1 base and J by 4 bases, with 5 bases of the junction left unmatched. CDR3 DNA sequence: TGTGCTAGTGGTTTGGCGGGGACAGGGCGAAATCAGCCCCAGCATTTT. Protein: CASGLAGTGRNQPQHF. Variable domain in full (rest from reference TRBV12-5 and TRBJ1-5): DARVTQTPRHKVTEMGQEVTMRCQPILGHNTVFWYRQTMMQGLELLAYFRNRAPLDDSGMPKDRFSAEMPDATLATLKIQPSEPRDSAVYFCASGLAGTGRNQPQHFGDGTRLSIL.

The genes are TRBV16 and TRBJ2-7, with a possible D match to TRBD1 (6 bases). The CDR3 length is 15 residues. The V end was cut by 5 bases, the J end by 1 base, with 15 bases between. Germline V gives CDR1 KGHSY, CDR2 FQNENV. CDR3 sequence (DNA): TGTGCCAGCAGCAGAACAGGGTCACCATCCTACGAGCAGTACTTC. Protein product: CASSRTGSPSYEQYF.

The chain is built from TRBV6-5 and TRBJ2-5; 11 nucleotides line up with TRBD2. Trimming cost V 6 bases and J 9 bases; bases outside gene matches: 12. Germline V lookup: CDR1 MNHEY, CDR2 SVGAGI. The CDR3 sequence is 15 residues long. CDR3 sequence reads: CASRKLLAGGGSQYF. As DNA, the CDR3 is TGTGCCAGCAGAAAACTTCTAGCGGGGGGCGGATCCCAGTACTTC.

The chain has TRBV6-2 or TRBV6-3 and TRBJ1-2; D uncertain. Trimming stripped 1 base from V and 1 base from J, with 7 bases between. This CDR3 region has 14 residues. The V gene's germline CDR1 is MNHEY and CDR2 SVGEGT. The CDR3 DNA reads TGTGCCAGCAGTTACTTCGTTCTTAACTATGGCTACACCTTC. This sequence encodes CASSYFVLNYGYTF.

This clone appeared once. The CDR3 sequence is CASSFPDRGPYGYTF. The CDR3 nucleotides are TGTGCCAGCAGCTTCCCTGACAGGGGGCCATATGGCTACACCTTC. This chain uses TRBV5-4 with TRBJ1-2; 10 bases map to TRBD1. The ends lost 2 bases at V and 5 bases at J; junction bases unmatched: 6. The germline V gene has CDR1 SGHNT and CDR2 YYREEE (reference sequence). CDR3 length equals 15 residues.

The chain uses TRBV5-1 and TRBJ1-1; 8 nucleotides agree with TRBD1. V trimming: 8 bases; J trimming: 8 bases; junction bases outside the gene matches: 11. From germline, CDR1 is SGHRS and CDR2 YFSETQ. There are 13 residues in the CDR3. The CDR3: CASRTSGGWEAFF. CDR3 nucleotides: TGCGCCAGTAGGACATCAGGGGGCTGGGAAGCTTTCTTT.